These 11 T cell receptor beta chains share one sample of origin, sequenced in a study of Ad26.COV2.S vaccination and SARS-CoV-2 variants. The sample's treatment: around 19 received Ad26.COV2.S at low or high dose, single or two shots; roughly five received placebo; per-sample allocation not given. Sampling was done on day 63 after the first vaccine or placebo injection. The protocol was immunoSEQ multiplex PCR, while the TCRdb copy is restricted to in-frame clones and leaves out a portion. The sample lists 300,000 to 350,000 clones, 88% occurring once. This material consisted of peripheral blood, taken in a trial of Ad26.COV2.S vaccine versus placebo. The source of these receptors is a person between 18 and 59 years old who received the Ad26.COV2.S COVID-19 vaccine or a placebo.

This chain connects TRBV4-1 to TRBJ1-5; TRBD1 matches at 7 bases. Germline assignment: CDR1 MGHRA and CDR2 YSYEKL. The CDR3 contains 16 residues. V shed 2 bases, J shed 3 bases, and the junction held 7 bases outside the gene matches. The CDR3 DNA follows: TGCGCCAGCAGCCAACAATCACAGGGGCACAATCAGCCCCAGCATTTT. As protein: CASSQQSQGHNQPQHF.

This sequence joins TRBV28 and TRBJ2-1; D is possibly TRBD2 (6 bases). Trimming pared 3 bases from V and 10 bases from J, leaving 16 bases between. The CDR3 runs 14 residues. The germline V gene has CDR1 MDHEN and CDR2 SYDVKM. CDR3 in DNA: TGTGCCAGCAGTTTCCAATCGGGAGCAAGCGAGCAGTTCTTC. Translation: CASSFQSGASEQFF. Filled out from reference TRBV28 and TRBJ2-1, the complete variable domain reads DVKVTQSSRYLVKRTGEKVFLECVQDMDHENMFWYRQDPGLGLRLIYFSYDVKMKEKGDIPEGYSVSREKKERFSLILESASTNQTSMYLCASSFQSGASEQFFGPGTRLTVL.

The chain links TRBV5-6 to TRBJ2-7; maybe TRBD2 (6 bases). V lost 3 bases and J 5 bases, leaving 24 bases between the germline ends. This CDR3 spans 17 amino acids. Germline values: CDR1 SGHDT, CDR2 YYEEEE. This chain's CDR3 is CASSSQRMRRRENEQYF. The CDR3 bases are TGTGCCAGCAGCTCCCAAAGGATGCGCAGGCGGGAAAACGAGCAGTACTTC.

This chain links TRBV6-5 with TRBJ2-2; TRBD1 aligns across 7 bases. V lost 10 bases to trimming and J lost 7 bases; unmatched junction nucleotides: 12. The CDR3 loop spans 14 amino acids. Germline V lookup: CDR1 MNHEY, CDR2 SVGAGI. The CDR3 sequence is CATELRGLDGELFF. DNA of the CDR3: TGTGCCACCGAGCTGAGGGGGCTTGACGGGGAGCTGTTTTTT.

The chain has TRBV4-2 and TRBJ2-5; D assignment may be TRBD1 or TRBD2 (5 bases each). The germline gives CDR1 LGHNA, CDR2 YNFKEQ. This CDR3 has 13 residues. Trimming took off 1 base at V and 5 bases at J, with 8 bases between the two ends. The chain's CDR3 is CASSQGWGETQYF. DNA of the CDR3: TGTGCCAGCAGCCAAGGGTGGGGGGAGACCCAGTACTTC.

This sequence joins TRBV6-5 and TRBJ2-1, with a tentative D call TRBD2 (7 bases). The CDR3 contains 15 residues. V lost 6 bases, J lost 6 bases, and 18 bases lay in between. Per the germline V gene, CDR1 is MNHEY and CDR2 is SVGAGI. CDR3 in amino acids: CASSRGRGGGNEQFF. CDR3 DNA sequence: TGTGCCAGCAGCCGGGGTAGAGGGGGGGGCAATGAGCAGTTCTTC.

The rearrangement joins TRBV6-5 to TRBJ2-2; D ambiguous. This CDR3 spans 13 amino acids. With 6 bases removed from V and 5 bases from J, the gap between germline ends came to 10 bases. CDR1 is MNHEY, CDR2 SVGAGI, per germline. CDR3 loop: CASRPLNTGELFF. The CDR3 bases are TGTGCCAGCAGACCCCTTAATACCGGGGAGCTGTTTTTT.

This chain connects TRBV7-3 to TRBJ2-7, with TRBD1 matching 8 bases. Trimming cost V 5 bases and J 1 base; bases outside gene matches: 13. The CDR3 extends over 17 amino acids. The germline CDR1 and CDR2 sequences are SGHTA and FQGTGA. CDR3 DNA sequence: TGTGCCAGCAGCCAGTCCGGGACAGGCTCCTTATCCTACGAGCAGTACTTC. Amino acid sequence: CASSQSGTGSLSYEQYF.

The chain combines TRBV5-1 with TRBJ2-5, with 8 nucleotides matching TRBD1. CDR3 length equals 15 residues. V shed 4 bases and J 1 base; nucleotides not matched to a gene: 6. CDR1 SGHRS and CDR2 YFSETQ come from the germline V gene. The CDR3 coding sequence is TGCGCCAGCAGCAAGCTCGGACAGGGCCAAGAGACCCAGTACTTC. It yields the protein CASSKLGQGQETQYF.

In this sample, this clone turned up once. The V gene is TRBV6-2 or TRBV6-3, the J gene TRBJ1-1; a weak D match, TRBD1 (6 bases). This CDR3 region has 14 residues. V was trimmed by 0 bases and J by 6 bases, leaving 11 bases between them. CDR1 and CDR2 from the germline V gene are MNHEY and SVGEGT. Written as DNA, the CDR3 is TGTGCCAGCAGTTACTCAGGGGGGAAGGCTGAAGCTTTCTTT. Protein sequence: CASSYSGGKAEAFF.

This clone was recorded at least ten times. The gene calls are TRBV4-3 and TRBJ2-2; a possible D gene is TRBD2 (6 bases). The V gene's germline CDR1 is LGHNA and CDR2 YSLEER. CDR3 length: 16 residues. V was cut by 3 bases and J by 5 bases, with 16 bases left in between. This CDR3 reads CASSQEPPGGTGELFF. In DNA form, the CDR3 reads TGCGCCAGCAGCCAGGAACCGCCCGGGGGTACCGGGGAGCTGTTTTTT.